This T cell receptor (beta chain) was captured by sequencing in a study of cytomegalovirus exposure and HLA in healthy donors. Notes on the study in general: Rarity marked most TCR sequences, yet some public TCRs occurred in many donors. Several of the most significant clusters appeared, in a later analysis, to be linked to common viral pathogens.

This clone was counted a single time. Antigen specificity is unknown. Germline V gene sequence: CDR1 LGHNA, CDR2 YSLEER. This CDR3 is built from 17 residues. V shed 0 bases and J 2 bases; nucleotides not matched to a gene: 7. Primers: 60 Vbeta forward and 13 Jbeta reverse. Sequencing used immunoSEQ multiplex PCR; TCRdb keeps in-frame clones, though not all of them. The sample yields about 98,000 clones, 55% to 80% seen once. The chain carries TRBV4-3 and TRBJ2-1, with 7 bases matching TRBD1. Input material: PBMCs. This TCR was sampled from a female donor in good health and CMV-seronegative. The CDR3 here is CASSQDLPGTAYNEQFF. In nucleotides, the CDR3 is TGCGCCAGCAGCCAAGACCTCCCCGGGACAGCCTACAATGAGCAGTTCTTC.